Listed here are 19 T cell receptor beta chains from one sample, sequenced in a study of T cells in Graves' hyperthyroidism and ophthalmopathy. Amplified regions were TCR beta CDR3 sequences from RNA transcripts. The HTBI primer set served for first-round RT-PCR of the TCR CDR3. TCRdb re-derived calls from the multiplex PCR reads in MiXCR, one entry per CDR3 protein. The sample contains 400,000 to 600,000 distinct CDR3 sequences, 16% of which appear only once. The specimen was blood. These receptors were collected from a woman in her 30s with Graves' ophthalmopathy.

This clonotype came up a few times. The gene calls are TRBV29-1 and TRBJ2-7, with a tentative D call TRBD1 (5 bases). V lost 7 bases to trimming and J lost 2 bases, with 9 bases between them. Germline V gene data show CDR1 as SQVTM and CDR2 as ANQGSEA. The CDR3 has 11 amino acids. CDR3 sequence (DNA): TGCAGCGCACTGGACACCTACGAGCAGTACTTC. Residues: CSALDTYEQYF.

This clonotype appeared many times. The chain joins TRBV28 to TRBJ1-3; D is undetermined. The CDR3 consists of 14 residues. The germline gives CDR1 MDHEN, CDR2 SYDVKM. Between the trimmed V and J ends, which lost 2 bases and 0 bases, there was a span of 5 bases. CDR3 protein: CASSLPGSGNTIYF. CDR3 nucleotides: TGTGCCAGCAGTTTACCCGGCTCTGGAAACACCATATATTTT.

This clonotype was counted at least ten times. V usage is TRBV20-1 and J usage is TRBJ1-2; the D is unclear. The CDR3 covers 14 residues. Deletions cut 0 bases from V and 2 bases from J, with 10 bases between. CDR1 DFQATT and CDR2 SNEGSKA come from the germline V gene (reference sequence). The CDR3 coding sequence is TGCAGTGCTAGAGATGCCCAGCACAACTATGGCTACACCTTC. The encoded protein is CSARDAQHNYGYTF.

The V and J genes are TRBV27 and TRBJ2-7, with TRBD2 matching 8 bases. CDR3 size: 14 residues. Per germline, CDR1 MNHEY and CDR2 SMNVEV (reference sequence). The V segment lost 6 bases and the J segment 5 bases; nucleotides outside the gene matches: 9. The CDR3 DNA reads TGTGCCAGCAGGGCGAGCGGGAGCCCCGACGAGCAGTACTTC. Translation: CASRASGSPDEQYF.

About this clonotype itself: Possible read error: a much larger clone is one base away. The chain employs TRBV2 and TRBJ1-2, with D uncertain. Germline-derived CDR1 and CDR2 are SNHLY and FYNNEI. The CDR3 is 14 residues long. The DNA for the CDR3 is TGTGCCAGCAGTGGAACGTCTAGCAACTATGGCTTCACCTTC. Translating gives CASSGTSSNYGFTF.

The rearrangement links TRBV29-1 to TRBJ2-7; possibly TRBD1 for D (5 bases). In germline, CDR1 is SQVTM, CDR2 ANQGSEA. The CDR3 length is 14 residues. Trimming removed 4 bases from V and 3 bases from J, with 16 bases in between. Here the CDR3 reads CSVVLTGKNYEQYF. The CDR3 DNA sequence: TGCAGCGTTGTGCTTACAGGAAAAAACTACGAGCAGTACTTC.

The genes are TRBV30 and TRBJ1-2, with no clear D. CDR3 length equals 14 residues. Germline CDR1 and CDR2: GTSNPN and SVGIG (reference sequence). V was trimmed by 4 bases and J by 8 bases, leaving 20 bases between them. As DNA, the CDR3 is TGTGCCTGGACCGGACGAGGATATGTGTGGGGCTACACCTTC. Translating gives CAWTGRGYVWGYTF.

This clonotype was picked up many times. The CDR3 loop is CAWSVSGSTDTQYF. In DNA form, the CDR3 reads TGTGCCTGGAGTGTAAGCGGGAGCACAGATACGCAGTATTTT. This chain joins TRBV30 and TRBJ2-3; D may be TRBD2 (6 bases). The CDR3 contains 14 residues. V lost 0 bases and J lost 0, with 7 bases in between. Germline CDR1 reads GTSNPN; CDR2 reads SVGIG (reference sequence).

This sequence joins TRBV28 and TRBJ2-6; 8 nucleotides align to TRBD1. The CDR3 contains 20 residues. V shed 3 bases, J shed 1 base, and the junction held 14 bases outside the gene matches. CDR1 is MDHEN and CDR2 is SYDVKM in the germline V gene. Written as DNA, the CDR3 is TGTGCCAGCAGTTTTCCCTCGACGGACAGGGTATCATCTGGGGCCAACGTCCTGACTTTC. This encodes CASSFPSTDRVSSGANVLTF. The full variable domain, rest sourced from reference TRBV28 and TRBJ2-6, is DVKVTQSSRYLVKRTGEKVFLECVQDMDHENMFWYRQDPGLGLRLIYFSYDVKMKEKGDIPEGYSVSREKKERFSLILESASTNQTSMYLCASSFPSTDRVSSGANVLTFGAGSRLTVL.

This clonotype has more than one count but fewer than ten. The J gene is TRBJ1-5, the V gene TRBV20-1, with D possibly being TRBD1 (6 bases). Trimming took off 3 bases at V and 4 bases at J, with 19 bases between the two ends. This CDR3 comprises 16 residues. The germline gives CDR1 DFQATT, CDR2 SNEGSKA (reference sequence). The CDR3 spells CSASSGGNLLNQPQHF. CDR3 sequence (DNA): TGCAGTGCTAGTTCCGGGGGCAATTTGCTTAATCAGCCCCAGCATTTT.

In this sample, this clonotype turned up a few times. The rearrangement uses TRBV3-1 and TRBJ1-2; possible D gene TRBD1, 6 bases. The germline V gene has CDR1 LGHDT and CDR2 YNNKEL (reference sequence). The CDR3 consists of 13 residues. V was trimmed by 5 bases and J by 8 bases, leaving 15 bases between them. In nucleotides, the CDR3 is TGTGCCAGCAGCACCCCCGGGACATCGGGCTACACCTTC. Residues: CASSTPGTSGYTF.

V and J are TRBV29-1 and TRBJ1-5, with 8 nucleotides matching TRBD1. This CDR3 comprises 12 residues. Germline assignment: CDR1 SQVTM and CDR2 ANQGSEA. The V and J ends lost 6 bases and 5 bases, in that order; junction bases with no gene match: 3. This CDR3 is CSVKDRDQPQHF. The CDR3 bases are TGCAGCGTGAAGGACAGGGATCAGCCCCAGCATTTT.

This clonotype was seen many times. V usage is TRBV6-2 or TRBV6-3 and J usage is TRBJ2-1, with TRBD2 identical over 8 bases. There are 14 residues in the CDR3. The germline CDR1 and CDR2 sequences are MNHEY and SVGEGT. The V gene end was trimmed by 2 bases and the J gene end by 6 bases; junction bases not matched to a gene: 3. The CDR3 sequence: CASSYRAGGNEQFF. DNA for the CDR3: TGTGCCAGCAGTTACAGGGCGGGAGGCAATGAGCAGTTCTTC.

The V and J genes are TRBV9 and TRBJ2-1; 13 positions agree with TRBD2. Germline V gene sequence: CDR1 SGDLS, CDR2 YYNGEE. V gave up 4 bases and J gave up 9 bases; unmatched junction bases: 7. This CDR3 region has 15 residues. CDR3 DNA: TGTGCCAGCAGCTTACGGACTAGCGGGAGTGGTGAGCAGTTCTTC. It codes for CASSLRTSGSGEQFF.

This clonotype has a count of ten or more. The chain carries TRBV12-3 or TRBV12-4 and TRBJ1-5; unclear D gene. This CDR3 region has 12 residues. Trimming took 1 base from V and 4 from J, leaving 2 bases between them. The DNA for the CDR3 is TGTGCCAGCAGTTTAGAAAATCAGCCCCAGCATTTT. Translating gives CASSLENQPQHF.

V gene TRBV10-1 combines with J gene TRBJ2-7; TRBD1 might be the D (6 bases). The V and J ends lost 6 bases and 3 bases respectively, with 15 bases between them. Germline V gene sequence: CDR1 WNHNN, CDR2 SYGVQD (reference sequence). The CDR3 is 14 residues long. DNA for the CDR3: TGCGCCAGCAGCTCACAGGGCCGTCGCTACGAGCAGTACTTC. This encodes CASSSQGRRYEQYF.

This clonotype was found a few times. V gene TRBV29-1 combines with J gene TRBJ1-6; 7 positions agree with TRBD1. V was pared by 0 bases and J by 9 bases, with 11 bases of the junction left unmatched. Looked up from germline, CDR1 is SQVTM and CDR2 is ANQGSEA. The CDR3 sequence is 16 residues long. CDR3 sequence reads: CSVEDSLQGNSSPLHF. The CDR3 DNA follows: TGCAGCGTTGAAGATTCACTACAGGGGAATAGTTCACCCCTCCACTTT.

This clonotype was counted ten times or more. The chain recombines TRBV20-1 with TRBJ2-7; D gene uncertain. This CDR3 is built from 13 residues. CDR1 is DFQATT and CDR2 is SNEGSKA in the germline V gene (reference sequence). Trimming cost V 1 base and J 0 bases, with 7 bases left between them. The CDR3 region is CSARARSSYEQYF. The DNA for the CDR3 is TGCAGTGCTAGAGCCAGGAGCTCCTACGAGCAGTACTTC.

This clonotype was picked up many times. V gene TRBV9 combines with J gene TRBJ1-3; a possible D gene is TRBD1 (5 bases). V gave up 0 bases and J gave up 2 bases, with 9 bases separating them. Germline CDR1 reads SGDLS; CDR2 reads YYNGEE. This CDR3 is built from 15 residues. CDR3 region: CASSVAVGAGNTIYF. As DNA, the CDR3 is TGTGCCAGCAGCGTAGCAGTAGGGGCTGGAAACACCATATATTTT.